This T cell receptor (beta chain) was recovered during a study of blood T cell repertoires in COVID-19. For the study at large: Samples of COVID-19 (acute and convalescent) were obtained from the United States, Italy and Spain.

The CDR3 is 16 amino acids. Germline values: CDR1 KGHDR, CDR2 SFDVKD. After removal of 4 bases from V and 5 bases from J, the junction contained 9 bases not matched to a gene. Per the original methods: For nucleated cells, counts were estimated from reference gene primer amplification. The table came from immunoSEQ multiplex PCR; TCRdb's copy has only in-frame clones and leaves some out. That table supplies the V and J calls and clone size; D and trimming were determined from the DNA. The data contain about 200,000 clones, 82% of them singletons. Participants were aged about 18 to 100 years from around 25 US areas. Donors were grouped by their self-reported clinical history.

V is TRBV24-1 and J is TRBJ2-5; TRBD1 agrees at 10 bases. The sample comprised PBMCs or T cells enriched from blood (not recorded which). This clonotype was obtained from a woman aged 60-75 years with acute COVID-19. The CDR3 nucleotides read TGTGCCACCAGTGACCGTGGGACAGGGGCGGGTGAGACCCAGTACTTC. Its protein is CATSDRGTGAGETQYF.